This TCR beta chain was sequenced during a study of blood T cell repertoires in COVID-19. Per the authors' pipeline: Estimated nucleated cell counts came from reference gene primer amplification. Here immunoSEQ multiplex PCR was the method, and the copy in TCRdb shows in-frame clones only, minus some. That table is the source of V, J and clone size, and D and trimming were worked out from the DNA. The repertoire has 100,000 to 120,000 clones, under 75% of them found once; the top ten carry 6.5% to 8.5%. The V gene lost 6 bases and the J gene lost 6 bases, with 11 bases spanning the gap. This CDR3 is 13 amino acids long.

What was sequenced was peripheral blood. The sequence was collected from a woman between 55 and 75 years old with acute or convalescent COVID-19. The chain uses TRBV12-3 or TRBV12-4 and TRBJ2-2, with D tentatively TRBD1 (5 bases). Here the CDR3 DNA reads TGTGCCAGCAGGCTACAGGAATCCGGGGAGCTGTTTTTT. Its protein is CASRLQESGELFF.